These 11 T cell receptor beta chains share one sample of origin, sequenced in a study of blood T cell repertoires in COVID-19. The repertoire was sequenced with immunoSEQ multiplex PCR; TCRdb's copy has only in-frame clones and lacks some. The sample lists around 200,000 clones; around 85% were seen once. The specimen sequenced was peripheral blood. Receptor source: an older man with active or convalescent COVID-19.

The chain uses TRBV5-1 and TRBJ2-1; perhaps TRBD2 as D (6 bases). The CDR3 consists of 15 residues. With 5 bases removed from V and 4 bases from J, the gap between germline ends came to 16 bases. The germline CDR1 and CDR2 sequences are SGHRS and YFSETQ. The CDR3 region has the DNA TGCGCCAGCAGAAAGGAGGGACCCCTTTACAATGAGCAGTTCTTC. This translates into CASRKEGPLYNEQFF.

The chain has TRBV10-2 and TRBJ2-1; D may be TRBD2 (6 bases). This CDR3 has 16 amino acids. Between the trimmed V and J ends, which lost 5 bases and 4 bases, there was a span of 18 bases. Germline assignment: CDR1 WSHSY and CDR2 SAAADI. In DNA form, the CDR3 reads TGCGCCAGCAGTTCAATCCGGGACTCAAAGTACAATGAGCAGTTCTTC. Translated, it gives CASSSIRDSKYNEQFF.

This chain uses TRBV7-3 with TRBJ1-2; 7 bases line up with TRBD1. Trimming cost V 1 base and J 6 bases; bases outside gene matches: 5. The V gene's germline CDR1 is SGHTA and CDR2 FQGTGA. The CDR3 is made up of 14 amino acids. The DNA for the CDR3 is TGTGCCAGCAGCTTAATCGGGCAGGGGGATGGCTACACCTTC. Its protein is CASSLIGQGDGYTF.

The V and J genes are TRBV15 and TRBJ1-2; tentative D call: TRBD1 (5 bases). CDR3 size: 14 residues. V gave up 3 bases and J gave up 0 bases, with 8 bases separating them. Germline V lookup: CDR1 LNHNV, CDR2 YYDKDF (reference sequence). The CDR3 loop reads CATSRGGTNYGYTF. In nucleotides, the CDR3 is TGTGCCACCAGCAGGGGGGGGACTAACTATGGCTACACCTTC. Together with reference TRBV15 and TRBJ1-2, the CDR3 gives the full variable domain: DAMVIQNPRYQVTQFGKPVTLSCSQTLNHNVMYWYQQKSSQAPKLLFHYYDKDFNNEADTPDNFQSRRPNTSFCFLDIRSPGLGDTAMYLCATSRGGTNYGYTFGSGTRLTVV.

The chain is built from TRBV10-3 and TRBJ2-1; tentatively, D is TRBD2 (6 bases). V was clipped by 2 bases and J by 0 bases, with 14 bases between them. This CDR3 contains 17 residues. Germline-derived CDR1 and CDR2 are ENHRY and SYGVKD. The CDR3 sequence is CAISEMASASSYNEQFF. For the CDR3, the DNA is TGTGCCATCAGTGAGATGGCTAGCGCTAGCTCCTACAATGAGCAGTTCTTC.

The chain employs TRBV6-2 or TRBV6-3 and TRBJ2-7; TRBD2 is a possible D gene (5 bases). The germline V and J ends were trimmed by 5 bases and 10 bases, with 30 bases remaining between them. Germline V lookup: CDR1 MNHEY, CDR2 SVGEGT. This CDR3 contains 17 residues. The CDR3 is CASSTGMNRPPFGYQYF. CDR3 DNA sequence: TGTGCCAGCAGTACCGGGATGAATCGACCGCCCTTCGGCTACCAGTACTTC.

This chain uses TRBV15 with TRBJ2-7; 8 bases map to TRBD1. This CDR3 spans 13 amino acids. The germline CDR1 and CDR2 sequences are LNHNV and YYDKDF (reference sequence). V lost 3 bases and J lost 5; bases outside the gene matches: 3. CDR3 residues: CATSRTGAHEQYF. Written as DNA, the CDR3 is TGTGCCACCAGCAGGACAGGGGCGCACGAGCAGTACTTC.

The chain combines TRBV6-5 with TRBJ1-2; TRBD1 aligns across 8 bases. V lost 5 bases and J lost 8; bases outside the gene matches: 10. Germline CDR1 and CDR2: MNHEY and SVGAGI. The CDR3 loop spans 14 amino acids. CDR3 region: CASSNFPTGVGYTF. Written as DNA, the CDR3 is TGTGCCAGCAGTAATTTCCCGACAGGGGTGGGCTACACCTTC.

This sequence joins TRBV19 and TRBJ1-5; tentative D call: TRBD1 (5 bases). V lost 4 bases and J 1 base, leaving 8 bases between the germline ends. The CDR3 runs 14 residues. Germline V lookup: CDR1 LNHDA, CDR2 SQIVND (reference sequence). The CDR3 is CASSKGASNQPQHF. CDR3 DNA sequence: TGTGCCAGTAGTAAAGGGGCAAGCAATCAGCCCCAGCATTTT.

This chain links TRBV5-4 with TRBJ2-1, with D perhaps matching TRBD1 (6 bases). From germline, CDR1 is SGHNT and CDR2 YYREEE (reference sequence). There are 15 residues in the CDR3. The V and J ends lost 4 bases and 0 bases respectively, with 11 bases between them. CDR3 protein: CASSHQGNSYNEQFF. DNA for the CDR3: TGTGCCAGCAGCCATCAGGGGAACTCCTACAATGAGCAGTTCTTC. Using reference TRBV5-4 and TRBJ2-1 for the parts outside the CDR3, the full variable domain is ETGVTQSPTHLIKTRGQQVTLRCSSQSGHNTVSWYQQALGQGPQFIFQYYREEENGRGNFPPRFSGLQFPNYSSELNVNALELDDSALYLCASSHQGNSYNEQFFGPGTRLTVL.

The chain has TRBV5-6 and TRBJ2-7; the match to TRBD1 covers 10 bases. V dropped 0 bases and J dropped 4; count of bases not matched to a gene: 4. Germline V gene data show CDR1 as SGHDT and CDR2 as YYEEEE. This CDR3 is built from 15 residues. The CDR3 here is CASSLVGQGWYEQYF. CDR3 DNA sequence: TGTGCCAGCAGCTTGGTGGGACAGGGGTGGTACGAGCAGTACTTC. Full variable domain (remainder filled in from reference TRBV5-6 and TRBJ2-7): DAGVTQSPTHLIKTRGQQVTLRCSPKSGHDTVSWYQQALGQGPQFIFQYYEEEERQRGNFPDRFSGHQFPNYSSELNVNALLLGDSALYLCASSLVGQGWYEQYFGPGTRLTVT.